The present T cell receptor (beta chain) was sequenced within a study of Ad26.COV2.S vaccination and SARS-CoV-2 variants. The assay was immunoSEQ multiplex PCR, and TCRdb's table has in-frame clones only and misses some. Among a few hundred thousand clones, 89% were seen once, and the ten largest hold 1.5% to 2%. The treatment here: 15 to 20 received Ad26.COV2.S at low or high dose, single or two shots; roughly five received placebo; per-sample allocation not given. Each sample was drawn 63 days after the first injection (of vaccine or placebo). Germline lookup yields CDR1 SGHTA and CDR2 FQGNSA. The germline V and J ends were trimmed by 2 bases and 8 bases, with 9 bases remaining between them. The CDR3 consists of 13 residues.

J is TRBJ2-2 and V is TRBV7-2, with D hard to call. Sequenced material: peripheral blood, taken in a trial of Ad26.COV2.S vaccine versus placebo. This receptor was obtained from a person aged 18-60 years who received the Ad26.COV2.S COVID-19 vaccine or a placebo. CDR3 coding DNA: TGTGCCAGCAGCTTAAGTTGGTCAGGGGAGCTGTTTTTT. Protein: CASSLSWSGELFF.